This is a list of T cell receptor beta chains from one sample in a study of T cells in Graves' hyperthyroidism and ophthalmopathy. TCRdb independently ran MiXCR on the multiplex PCR reads; one entry per CDR3 protein. Here the sample spans some 740,000 distinct CDR3 sequences, 12% to 15% being singletons. The specimen was blood. These receptors were taken from a woman aged 18-29 years with Graves' hyperthyroidism. The conserved cysteine and the conserved F or W are not part of the CDR3 here. Fields, in order: V gene, J gene, D gene, clone size, CDR3 protein. The D gene is left open where the match is weak. Size is stated for part of the rows, as once, few or many counts, or as a class when the clone is expanded.

V: TRBV6-2/TRBV6-3; J: TRBJ2-7; D: TRBD2; size: few; CDR3: ASSYSRRLAGSLSYEQY
V: TRBV3-1; J: TRBJ2-2; D: TRBD2; size: .; CDR3: ASSHKGSGCTGELF
V: TRBV24-1; J: TRBJ2-5; D: .; size: many; CDR3: ATSDTGVGPDQETQY
V: TRBV5-1; J: TRBJ2-7; D: .; size: many; CDR3: ASSPQVSTAEQY
V: TRBV29-1; J: TRBJ2-7; D: TRBD1; size: many; CDR3: SVDGGTGRYEQY
V: TRBV19; J: TRBJ2-1; D: .; size: few; CDR3: ASSISGVAYNEQF
V: TRBV5-1; J: TRBJ1-1; D: .; size: .; CDR3: ASSFRAGGNTEAF
V: TRBV2; J: TRBJ2-7; D: .; size: many; CDR3: ASSFAGEQY
V: TRBV5-5; J: TRBJ1-1; D: TRBD1; size: .; CDR3: ASSFRQGYTEAF
V: TRBV2; J: TRBJ1-5; D: .; size: many; CDR3: ASSEEFNQPQH
V: TRBV28; J: TRBJ2-4; D: .; size: .; CDR3: ASSFQGMSKNIQY
V: TRBV6-5; J: TRBJ2-5; D: TRBD2; size: .; CDR3: ASSTRLAGPQETQY
V: TRBV13; J: TRBJ2-1; D: .; size: many; CDR3: ASSGGIYRGYNEQF
V: TRBV12-3/TRBV12-4; J: TRBJ1-6; D: .; size: many; CDR3: ASSPGGTYNSPLH
V: TRBV6-1; J: TRBJ2-7; D: TRBD2; size: few; CDR3: ASSERSGGTYEQY
V: TRBV30; J: TRBJ2-7; D: .; size: many; CDR3: AWSDTAYEQY
V: TRBV28; J: TRBJ2-7; D: TRBD2; size: many; CDR3: ASRLAGFSYEQY
V: TRBV12-3/TRBV12-4; J: TRBJ1-5; D: .; size: few; CDR3: ASSLVGLGNQPQH
V: TRBV7-2; J: TRBJ1-3; D: .; size: many; CDR3: ASRGAEGNTIY
V: TRBV7-9; J: TRBJ2-5; D: TRBD1; size: few; CDR3: ASSSNLRTGGVETQY
V: TRBV7-8; J: TRBJ1-2; D: .; size: few; CDR3: ASSSPGTAGYGYT
V: TRBV6-1; J: TRBJ2-7; D: TRBD2; size: many; CDR3: ASSPGGPYEQY
V: TRBV28; J: TRBJ2-7; D: .; size: many; CDR3: ASSSAGTESYEQY
V: TRBV20-1; J: TRBJ2-1; D: TRBD2; size: .; CDR3: SAGTSGRTDEQF
V: TRBV2; J: TRBJ1-3; D: .; size: many; CDR3: ASIVTTGAELY
V: TRBV27; J: TRBJ2-1; D: TRBD2; size: many; CDR3: ASSLERGGSYNEQF
V: TRBV6-1; J: TRBJ1-5; D: TRBD1; size: many; CDR3: ASRRQGGGDFNQPQH
V: TRBV4-1; J: TRBJ1-6; D: .; size: .; CDR3: ASSQDWYSPLH
V: TRBV4-1; J: TRBJ2-7; D: TRBD1; size: .; CDR3: ASSQDSRDRAMFYEQY
V: TRBV30; J: TRBJ2-6; D: TRBD1; size: few; CDR3: AWRDRGPGANVLT
V: TRBV19; J: TRBJ2-1; D: .; size: .; CDR3: ATSQSFYNEQF
V: TRBV11-3; J: TRBJ1-6; D: TRBD1; size: .; CDR3: ASSFGTANSLLH
V: TRBV7-2; J: TRBJ1-1; D: .; size: many; CDR3: ASSQAVAEAF
V: TRBV11-2; J: TRBJ1-1; D: .; size: many; CDR3: ASSPVETGTEAF
V: TRBV4-2; J: TRBJ1-1; D: TRBD1; size: many; CDR3: ASQGVYTEAF
V: TRBV10-2; J: TRBJ2-7; D: .; size: many; CDR3: ASRTGTGSYEQY
V: TRBV2; J: TRBJ2-7; D: TRBD1; size: many; CDR3: ASGGTGVSYEQY
V: TRBV7-8; J: TRBJ2-3; D: TRBD1; size: many; CDR3: ASSHRQGAPTDTQY
V: TRBV5-6; J: TRBJ1-1; D: .; size: many; CDR3: ASSLAANTEAF
V: TRBV6-1; J: TRBJ2-5; D: .; size: many; CDR3: ASGGRPETQY
V: TRBV12-3/TRBV12-4; J: TRBJ2-1; D: .; size: .; CDR3: ASSFGLNEQF
V: TRBV10-3; J: TRBJ1-1; D: TRBD1; size: many; CDR3: AISDPGQGQIYTEAF
V: TRBV2; J: TRBJ1-6; D: TRBD1; size: many; CDR3: ASSRTGNNSPLH
V: TRBV20-1; J: TRBJ2-1; D: .; size: many; CDR3: SARDHAYNEQF
V: TRBV28; J: TRBJ2-7; D: .; size: many; CDR3: AIHGARGRGNEQY
V: TRBV29-1; J: TRBJ1-1; D: .; size: few; CDR3: SVGEFTEAF
V: TRBV28; J: TRBJ2-7; D: .; size: many; CDR3: ASSFGRVHEQY
V: TRBV6-5; J: TRBJ2-1; D: TRBD2; size: few; CDR3: ASSYLTRYRGDEQF
V: TRBV12-3/TRBV12-4; J: TRBJ2-1; D: .; size: .; CDR3: ASSLKADLSYNEQF
V: TRBV20-1; J: TRBJ2-3; D: .; size: .; CDR3: SASNRGSQY
V: TRBV4-3; J: TRBJ2-7; D: .; size: .; CDR3: ASSQGVLANLYEQY
V: TRBV19; J: TRBJ2-1; D: TRBD2; size: .; CDR3: ASSNGAGAIEQF
V: TRBV11-2; J: TRBJ2-2; D: .; size: many; CDR3: ASSFAKLPGELF